The entry that follows covers one T cell receptor (beta chain) sequence. Antigen specificity is unknown. The data were taken from a study of CD8 T cells in ankylosing spondylitis. Study-level points and caveats: A motif in TCR beta, a set of roughly eight highly homologous variants, appeared characteristic of ankylosing spondylitis blood.

A single record per CDR3 protein comes from TCRdb applying MiXCR to the 5' RACE reads. The sample records 250,000 to 350,000 distinct CDR3 sequences, about 20% being singletons. CDR1 and CDR2 (germline): MNHEY, SMNVEV (reference sequence). Trimming cost V 4 bases and J 2 bases; bases outside gene matches: 3. The length of the CDR3 is 14 residues. The rearrangement uses TRBV27 and TRBJ2-5; 8 nucleotides align to TRBD2. Sample: blood, either unsorted or a sorted T cell fraction (not recorded which). The TCR was taken from a male donor with ankylosing spondylitis or in good health (not recorded which). The CDR3 region has the DNA TGTGCCAGCAGTTCCGTAGCGGGACAAGAGACCCAGTACTTC. Its protein is CASSSVAGQETQYF.